The clone carrying this T cell receptor (beta chain) was observed a handful of times. Antigen: not known. This record belongs to a study of PD-1 blockade in classical Hodgkin lymphoma. TCRdb keeps only in-frame clones here, not all; method: immunoSEQ multiplex PCR. This table holds tens of thousands of clones, around 78% found once. The V gene end was trimmed by 3 bases and the J gene end by 10 bases; junction bases not matched to a gene: 7. The CDR3 has 16 amino acids. CDR1 is MGHDK and CDR2 is SYGVNS in the germline V gene. Study-level findings and limits: A significant rise in TCR diversity was seen by C4D1 for CD4+ cells but not for CD8+ cells. Repertoire difference causes, possibly disease activity or prior therapy, remain undefined. Baseline TCR diversity was reportedly lower in newly diagnosed patients than in healthy donors. It was reported as lower still in relapsed/refractory patients. Prior to therapy, complete responders displayed diversity much like that of newly diagnosed patients.

As to time point: cycle 4 day 1 (C4D1), after more than five weeks of nivolumab. Each and every patient relapsed after autologous stem cell transplantation, and patients got differing brentuximab vedotin exposure. This material consisted of peripheral blood mononuclear cells (PBMCs), taken before the fourth cycle of nivolumab. This sequence was found in a human donor with classical Hodgkin lymphoma. The chain links TRBV25-1 to TRBJ1-6; 12 nucleotides agree with TRBD1. CDR3 loop: CASSDPRDRGRSPLHF. Written as DNA, the CDR3 is TGTGCCAGCAGTGATCCCAGGGACAGGGGGCGGTCACCCCTCCACTTT.